The 4 T cell receptor beta chains below were found in one sample sequenced in a study of blood T cell repertoires in COVID-19. The repertoire was sequenced with immunoSEQ multiplex PCR; TCRdb's copy has only in-frame clones and lacks some. The table has fewer than 450,000 clones, roughly nine tenths seen once; the top ten hold approximately 0.99%. Input material: PBMCs or T cells enriched from blood (not recorded which). The receptor source for this set is a woman in her 30s who had recovered from COVID-19.

The chain recombines TRBV18 with TRBJ2-3, with D possibly matching TRBD2 (5 bases). CDR3 length equals 15 residues. V was clipped by 1 base and J by 6 bases, with 14 bases between them. Germline CDR1 KGHSH, CDR2 LQKENI. The CDR3 sequence is CASSPLNPDFDTQYF. As DNA, the CDR3 is TGTGCCAGCTCACCACTCAACCCGGACTTTGATACGCAGTATTTT.

This chain uses TRBV3-1 (or the pseudogene TRBV3-2) with TRBJ2-3, with D perhaps TRBD2 (6 bases). CDR1 is LGHDT and CDR2 is YNNKEL in the germline V gene (reference sequence). The CDR3 has 16 residues. Trimming cost V 0 bases and J 1 base, with 11 bases left between them. CDR3 bases: TGTGCCAGCAGCCAAGATGGGCGGGGCGGCACAGATACGCAGTATTTT. This translates into CASSQDGRGGTDTQYF.

The chain couples TRBV9 to TRBJ1-1; 9 bases agree with TRBD1. The CDR3 runs to 15 residues. Germline assignment: CDR1 SGDLS and CDR2 YYNGEE. V lost 3 bases, J lost 3 bases, and 6 bases stayed unmatched. CDR3 sequence reads: CASSAGQGRDTEAFF. For the CDR3, the DNA is TGTGCCAGCAGCGCGGGACAGGGAAGGGACACTGAAGCTTTCTTT.

The gene calls are TRBV7-2 and TRBJ1-2, with TRBD1 matching over 7 bases. The CDR3 spans 15 residues. Germline V gene sequence: CDR1 SGHTA, CDR2 FQGNSA. V shed 5 bases, J shed 0 bases, and the junction held 6 bases outside the gene matches. The CDR3, as DNA: TGTGCCAGCAGCATTCCGGGACAGACTAACTATGGCTACACCTTC. Translation: CASSIPGQTNYGYTF.